The clone carrying this TCR beta chain was observed a handful of times. The data are from a study of molecular identifiers for immune sequencing clone quantification. Study in general: RNA from around 20,000 or 100,000 naive CD8 cells was split five ways in replicates, with four sequenced.

CD8+CD4-CCR7+CD45RA+ sorting gave the naive CD8 T cells. Methods described previously were used for bulk TCR libraries, and listed TCR primers were applied. One entry per CDR3 protein results from TCRdb running MiXCR on the PCR reads. The data contain about 320,000 distinct CDR3 sequences, about a fifth of them seen just once; the ten biggest clones take up 0.81%. The CDR3 loop spans 17 amino acids. Between the trimmed V and J ends, which lost 2 bases and 2 bases, there was a span of 16 bases. CDR1 and CDR2 from the germline V gene are MNHEY and SVGEGT. The V and J genes are TRBV6-2 or TRBV6-3 and TRBJ1-5; possibly TRBD1 for D (5 bases). The clonotype was recovered from a human donor in good health. Some libraries in this study had Jurkat cell RNA spiked in. Input material: naive CD8+ T cells from blood, with Jurkat cell RNA spiked in. Subset of the sample: FACS-sorted CD8+CD4-CCR7+CD45RA+ naive T cells. Written as DNA, the CDR3 is TGTGCCAGCAGTTACCTACTCGGACAAGAGGGCAATCAGCCCCAGCATTTT. Amino acids: CASSYLLGQEGNQPQHF.